This TCR beta chain was captured in a study of T-cell reconstitution after alpha-beta-depleted transplantation in children. In this sample, this clonotype turned up many times. CDR3 length equals 16 residues. Germline V gives CDR1 DFQATT, CDR2 SNEGSKA (reference sequence). Germline trimming cut 1 base from V and 10 bases from J; bases unmatched to any gene: 8. Construction of the TCRbeta library involved unique molecular identifiers. TCRdb reanalysed the PCR reads using MiXCR and keeps one entry per CDR3 protein. This sample yields approximately 83,000 distinct CDR3 sequences, of which more than 10% are seen a single time; roughly 13% belongs to the top ten.

The source of this sequence is a human donor who donated a stem cell graft to a child with inherited bone marrow failure. Here the sequenced sample was PBMCs from the stem cell graft donor, taken from the stem cell graft. The chain recombines TRBV20-1 with TRBJ2-1, with 15 nucleotides matching TRBD2. CDR3 bases: TGCAGTGCTAGAGGCCCCGGACTAGCGGGAGGGGGGGAGCAGTTCTTC. This translates into CSARGPGLAGGGEQFF.